These T cell receptor beta chains were read from a single sample in a study of blood T cells in healthy people across ages. TCRdb re-called the 5' RACE reads through MiXCR, storing one row per CDR3 protein. Of about 970,000 distinct CDR3 sequences listed, roughly half were seen once; the top ten hold 20% to 25%. Material for sequencing was blood. These receptors all come from a woman aged 55-70 years in good health. CDR3s include the opening cysteine and the closing phenylalanine or tryptophan. D genes are given only for firm matches. Rows may omit the clone size; those that give it use once, few, many or a size class.

V: TRBV5-5
J: TRBJ1-4
size: -
D: -
DNA: TGTGCCAGCAGCTTACAGAATGAAAAACTGTTTTTT
CDR3: CASSLQNEKLFF

V: TRBV11-3
J: TRBJ1-6
size: -
D: -
DNA: TGTGCCAGCAGCTCAATACCCCGGGGGGCCTCACCCCTCCACTTT
CDR3: CASSSIPRGASPLHF

V: TRBV28
J: TRBJ2-7
size: -
D: -
DNA: TGTGCCAGCGGTCCCCAGTCCTACGAGCAGTACTTC
CDR3: CASGPQSYEQYF

V: TRBV25-1
J: TRBJ2-5
size: few
D: -
DNA: TGTGCCAGCAGTTTTGGGGAGGTGACCCAGTACTTC
CDR3: CASSFGEVTQYF

V: TRBV12-3/TRBV12-4
J: TRBJ2-5
size: -
D: TRBD2
DNA: TGTGCCAGCAGTTTAATGGCGGGAGGGTTCCCAGAGACCCAGTACTTC
CDR3: CASSLMAGGFPETQYF

V: TRBV5-1
J: TRBJ2-7
size: few
D: -
DNA: TGCGCCAGCAGCTTGAGGGACAAAACCTACGAGCAGTACTTC
CDR3: CASSLRDKTYEQYF

V: TRBV12-3/TRBV12-4
J: TRBJ2-5
size: -
D: TRBD2
DNA: TGTGCCAGCAGCCCCACTAGCGGGAGCAACAATGAGCAGTACTTC
CDR3: CASSPTSGSNNEQYF

V: TRBV20-1
J: TRBJ1-5
size: -
D: TRBD1
DNA: TGCAGTGCTAGAGGCGGGACAGGGACCCAGCCCCAGCATTTT
CDR3: CSARGGTGTQPQHF

V: TRBV6-5
J: TRBJ2-3
size: once
D: -
DNA: TGTGCCGGCAGTTACTTGGGGACAGATACGCAGTATTTT
CDR3: CAGSYLGTDTQYF

V: TRBV28
J: TRBJ1-5
size: -
D: TRBD1
DNA: TGTGCCAGCAGGAATAGCGGGACAGACAATCAGCCCCAGCATTTT
CDR3: CASRNSGTDNQPQHF

V: TRBV6-2/TRBV6-3
J: TRBJ2-6
size: -
D: TRBD2
DNA: TGTGCCAGCAAGCGGGCGGGACTAGCGATTGGGGCCAACGTCCTGACTTTC
CDR3: CASKRAGLAIGANVLTF

V: TRBV6-2/TRBV6-3
J: TRBJ2-7
size: few
D: -
DNA: TGTGCCAGCAGTTACTACGGAGGGTACGAGCAGTACTTC
CDR3: CASSYYGGYEQYF

V: TRBV27
J: TRBJ2-7
size: many
D: TRBD2
DNA: TGTGCCAGCAGTCCAACTAGCGGGAGTCCCTACGAGCAGTACTTC
CDR3: CASSPTSGSPYEQYF

V: TRBV9
J: TRBJ2-3
size: once
D: TRBD2
DNA: TGTGCCAGCAGCGCCTCTAGCGGGGGGCAGAATACGCAGTATTTT
CDR3: CASSASSGGQNTQYF

V: TRBV7-9
J: TRBJ2-7
size: once
D: TRBD1
DNA: TGTGCCAGCAACTTATCAGGGTCGGGGACAGGGGGGATGTACGAGCAGTACTTC
CDR3: CASNLSGSGTGGMYEQYF

V: TRBV29-1
J: TRBJ2-7
size: -
D: -
DNA: TGCAGCGTTGCGTGGGGCGTGGGAGCGCCCTCCGAGCAGTACTTC
CDR3: CSVAWGVGAPSEQYF

V: TRBV4-1
J: TRBJ2-7
size: many
D: -
DNA: TGCGCCAGCAGCCAGCGGGACGGATACGAGCAGTACTTC
CDR3: CASSQRDGYEQYF

V: TRBV18
J: TRBJ1-4
size: few
D: -
DNA: TGTGCCAGCTCACGGGGGCTGGGGGAAAAACTGTTTTTT
CDR3: CASSRGLGEKLFF

V: TRBV7-3
J: TRBJ2-5
size: -
D: TRBD1
DNA: TGTGCCAGCAGCACAGGGACAGGGTTTAGGGAGACCCAGTACTTC
CDR3: CASSTGTGFRETQYF

V: TRBV7-9
J: TRBJ2-5
size: -
D: TRBD1
DNA: TGTGCCAGCAGCCGGAACAGGGGGAACCAAGAGACCCAGTACTTC
CDR3: CASSRNRGNQETQYF

V: TRBV20-1
J: TRBJ2-7
size: few
D: -
DNA: TGCAGTTACCGAAACCGGGACTACGAGCAGTACTTC
CDR3: CSYRNRDYEQYF

V: TRBV28
J: TRBJ1-2
size: -
D: -
DNA: TGTGCCAGCAGCCGCCAACCAGAAGAGGGGGGCTACACCTTC
CDR3: CASSRQPEEGGYTF

V: TRBV5-4
J: TRBJ2-3
size: -
D: TRBD2
DNA: TGTGCCAGCAGCAAAAGCGGGAGTGGCACAGATACGCGGTATTTT
CDR3: CASSKSGSGTDTRYF

V: TRBV7-2
J: TRBJ2-7
size: few
D: TRBD2
DNA: TGTGCCAGCAGCCGCCGACTAGCGGACCGCTCCTACGAGCAGTACTTC
CDR3: CASSRRLADRSYEQYF

V: TRBV20-1
J: TRBJ1-2
size: few
D: -
DNA: TGCAGTGCTAGAGTAACCCGCCCCGGACACACCAAAAACTATGGCTACACCTTC
CDR3: CSARVTRPGHTKNYGYTF

V: TRBV20-1
J: TRBJ2-1
size: -
D: -
DNA: TGCAGTGCTGGCGCCAGCGGGCGCAATGAGCAGTTCTTC
CDR3: CSAGASGRNEQFF

V: TRBV20-1
J: TRBJ2-6
size: -
D: -
DNA: TGCAGTGCTAGAGATTTCGGCAGGGCGGACTCTGGGGCCAACGTCCTGACTTTC
CDR3: CSARDFGRADSGANVLTF

V: TRBV20-1
J: TRBJ2-1
size: few
D: -
DNA: TGCAGTGCTAGAGCTCGGGGCGGGACTGCCTTGGGGGAGCAGTTCTTC
CDR3: CSARARGGTALGEQFF

V: TRBV12-3/TRBV12-4
J: TRBJ2-3
size: few
D: TRBD2
DNA: TGTGCCAGCAGTCGAGCGGGAGGGCCGGGTGATACGCAGTATTTT
CDR3: CASSRAGGPGDTQYF

V: TRBV5-1
J: TRBJ2-7
size: -
D: TRBD1
DNA: TGCGCCAGCAGCTTCGGACAGGGCGAGCCCTCCTACGAGCAGTACTTC
CDR3: CASSFGQGEPSYEQYF

V: TRBV29-1
J: TRBJ1-2
size: few
D: -
DNA: TGCAGCGTTGAGGGTGGCTACACCTTC
CDR3: CSVEGGYTF